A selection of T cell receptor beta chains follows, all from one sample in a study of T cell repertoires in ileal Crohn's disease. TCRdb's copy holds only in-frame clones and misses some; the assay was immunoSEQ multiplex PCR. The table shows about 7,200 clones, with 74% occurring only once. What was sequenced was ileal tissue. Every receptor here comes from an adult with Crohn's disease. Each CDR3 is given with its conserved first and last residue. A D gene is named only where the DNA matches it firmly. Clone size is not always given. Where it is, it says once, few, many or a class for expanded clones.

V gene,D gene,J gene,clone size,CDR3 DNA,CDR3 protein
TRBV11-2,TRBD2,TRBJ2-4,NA,TGTGCCAGCAGCTTAGATTCAGCGGGAGGCCCAAACATTCAGTACTTC,CASSLDSAGGPNIQYF
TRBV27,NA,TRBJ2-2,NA,TGTGCCAGCAGTTTCGTAGCGTTAGGCGGGGAGCTGTTTTTT,CASSFVALGGELFF
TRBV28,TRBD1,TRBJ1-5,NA,TGTGCCAGCAGTCTCAGGGGGGCCTACAATCAGCCCCAGCATTTT,CASSLRGAYNQPQHF
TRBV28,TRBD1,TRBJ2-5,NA,TGTGCCAGCAGAGACCAACAGGGGTCGTTCCAAGAGACCCAGTACTTC,CASRDQQGSFQETQYF
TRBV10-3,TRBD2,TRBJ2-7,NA,TGTGCCATCGGACTAGCGGGAGCCGAGCAGTACTTC,CAIGLAGAEQYF
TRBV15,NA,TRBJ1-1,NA,TGTGCCACCAGCAGAGTAACAGAGGGCACTGAAGCTTTCTTT,CATSRVTEGTEAFF
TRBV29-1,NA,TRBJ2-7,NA,TGCAGCGTTGGGGTTAGCTACGAGCAGTACTTC,CSVGVSYEQYF
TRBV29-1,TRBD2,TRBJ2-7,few,TGCAGCGTTGACGCGGGGGGGCTCTACGAGCAGTACTTC,CSVDAGGLYEQYF
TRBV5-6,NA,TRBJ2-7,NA,TGTGCCAGCAGCTTGTACGGGAGTAGCAACGAGCAGTACTTC,CASSLYGSSNEQYF
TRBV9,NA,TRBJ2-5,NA,TGTGCCAGCAGCGTAGGGAAGTATAAAGAGACCCAGTACTTC,CASSVGKYKETQYF
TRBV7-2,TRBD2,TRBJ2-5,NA,TGTGCCAGCAGCTTAGTTGGTCTGGCGGGAGGGAGGGAAGAGACCCAGTACTTC,CASSLVGLAGGREETQYF
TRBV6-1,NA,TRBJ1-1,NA,TGTGCCACCCAGAGCAGGGCCGGCACTGAAGCTTTCTTT,CATQSRAGTEAFF
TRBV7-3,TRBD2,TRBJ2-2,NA,TGTGCCAGCAGCTCGCCGACTAGCGGGAGGGTACCCGGGGAGCTGTTTTTT,CASSSPTSGRVPGELFF
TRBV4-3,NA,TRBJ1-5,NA,TGCGCCAGCAGCCAATCCTTCCTACAGGGACTAAGGGATCAGCCCCAGCATTTT,CASSQSFLQGLRDQPQHF
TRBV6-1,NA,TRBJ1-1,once,TGTGCCAGCAGTGTGTTGGTTGGGACCACTGAAGCTTTCTTT,CASSVLVGTTEAFF
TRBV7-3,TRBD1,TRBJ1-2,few,TGTGCCAGCAGCTTAGGGACAGGGCGCATGTATGGCTACACCTTC,CASSLGTGRMYGYTF
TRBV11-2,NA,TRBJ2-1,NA,TGTGCCAGCATCCATTCCCGGGGGTCTCAAGCATACAATGAGCAGTTCTTC,CASIHSRGSQAYNEQFF
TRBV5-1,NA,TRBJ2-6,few,TGCGCCAGCAGCTTGGTTAGGGCCAACGTCCTGACTTTC,CASSLVRANVLTF
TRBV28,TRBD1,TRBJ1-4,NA,TGTGCCAGCAGCCTAGGACAGGATAATGAAAAACTGTTTTTT,CASSLGQDNEKLFF
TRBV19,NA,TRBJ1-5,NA,TGTGCCAGTAGTATCCGGGGGACCAATCAGCCCCAGCATTTT,CASSIRGTNQPQHF
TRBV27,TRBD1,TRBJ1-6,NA,TGTGCCAGCAGTCCCGGGACAGCGAGGAATTCACCCCTCCACTTT,CASSPGTARNSPLHF
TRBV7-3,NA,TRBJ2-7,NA,TGTGCCAGCAGCTTAGACGGGTCCCACCTTGAGGAGCAGTACTTC,CASSLDGSHLEEQYF
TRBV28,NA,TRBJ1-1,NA,TGTGCCAGCAGTGCTCCCGGGACATGGAACACTGAAGCTTTCTTT,CASSAPGTWNTEAFF
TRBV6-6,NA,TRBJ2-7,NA,TGTGCCAGCAGTTATCAGGGTTCTTACTACGAGCAGTACTTC,CASSYQGSYYEQYF
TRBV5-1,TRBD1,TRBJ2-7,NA,TGCGCCAGCAGCTTGGCGTTCCGGGACAGGGGGAACTACGAGCAGTACTTC,CASSLAFRDRGNYEQYF